This entry is about one T cell receptor beta chain. Its antigen is unknown. The data were taken from a study of T cell responses to AZD1222 COVID-19 vaccine. Study-level points and caveats: White British people made up most donors, females outnumbered males, and clonal diversity was possibly underestimated.

Generated by immunoSEQ multiplex PCR, the TCRdb table keeps only in-frame clones and is missing some. The sample holds more than 70,000 clones, 70% to 90% seen once. Germline CDR1 reads MNHEY; CDR2 reads SMNVEV (reference sequence). CDR3 length: 16 residues. J gave up 9 bases and V 10 bases, and 21 bases lay outside the gene matches. This chain connects TRBV27 to TRBJ1-2; 9 bases match TRBD1. The source material was peripheral blood, sampled 28 days after the second AZD1222 dose. The clonotype comes from an adult who received the AZD1222 COVID-19 vaccine. The CDR3 DNA reads TGTGCCACCAGCCCCGGGACAGGGACGCTGGGTTATCGCTACACCTTC. Protein sequence: CATSPGTGTLGYRYTF.